This T cell receptor beta chain was retrieved from a study of T cell responses to AZD1222 COVID-19 vaccine (TCRdb year 2021). Some background on the complete study: AZD1222 recipients with second doses at about 4 weeks or about 12 weeks were pooled, because spike-specific TCR depth and breadth did not differ between schedules. A total of 230 to 250 trial participants underwent TCR sequencing, of whom about 210 received two doses of AZD1222 and 26 received two doses of the MenACWY control vaccine. Enrollment into the trials was organized by age into subgroups of 18-55, 56-69 and 70-plus years, and those subgroups contained about 160, 30 and 59 TCR-sequenced participants, respectively. What the authors observed across the whole study: The 56-69-year group was small, and its depth increase did not reach significance, likely because of low power. Reportedly, almost half of the unique spike-specific TCRs recognized epitopes lying outside the regions that are mutated in the B.1.351 and B.1.1.7 variants. Vaccine-associated CD4 TCRs spanned the whole spike protein, with dominant responses in regions 160-218 and 743-854. After two AZD1222 doses, both the breadth and the depth of spike-specific TCRs were significantly higher than at day 0 and than in MenACWY recipients. Conclusions about previously exposed vaccinees were limited because only 6 or 7 AZD1222 recipients were SARS-CoV-2 seropositive at baseline. Because no day 14 peak-response samples were available, the repertoires could be characterized only after the peak T cell response. Most participants were white British and females outnumbered males, and the authors suggested that clonal diversity may have been underestimated.

The CDR3 contains 15 residues, cysteine and phenylalanine counted. Only CDR3 DNA is held: 45 bases, read in frame from base 1. For CDR1 and CDR2, the germline V gene (reference sequence) lists LNHDA and SQIVND. Germline trimming: 3 bases from V, 4 bases from J; junction bases outside gene matches: 6. Regarding this clone: No antigen is known for it. Per-base quality was not reported, and no clone a single base away is much larger than it.

Explained via the paper, the time point label denotes: baseline before first vaccination. The vaccinee samples were drawn from two UK trials, COV001 and COV002, one of which was a single-blind randomized controlled phase 2/3 trial testing AZD1222 (ChAdOx1 nCoV-19) in healthy adults. For TCRbeta chain sequencing, PBMC samples were collected from trial participants at day 0 and at day 28 after the second dose. The CDR3 regions of human TCRbeta chains were analyzed by immunosequencing. The original methods were these. Repertoire TCRs were checked for matches against a reference library of SARS-CoV-2-specific TCRs that had been generated using the MIRA antigen-specificity platform. Breadth was defined as the fraction of unique TCRs that were SARS-CoV-2-associated. Depth was defined as the fraction of total T cells that were SARS-CoV-2-associated. Using the MIRA data, every spike-specific TCR was mapped to the spike region that the TCR reacted to and assigned to either a CD4 or a CD8 class. Log10-transformed breadth and depth values were compared by one-way ANOVA with Sidak's multiple comparisons tests. TCRdb holds this immuneACCESS table with in-frame rearrangements only. Some clones are missing; in checked studies, unresolved V genes explain under half, and the rest has no known cause. That table furnishes V, J and clone size, whereas the DNA furnished D and trimming. The sample table shows approximately 92,000 clones, and just over 90% are seen once. The ten largest clones take up about 20% of the sample.

The source is an adult in good health. Specimen: peripheral blood, collected on day 0 of AZD1222 vaccination. The chain couples TRBV19 to TRBJ1-5; 7 bases in the middle match TRBD1. This receptor has the CDR3 CASSISRQGNQPQHF. The DNA sequence is TGTGCCAGTAGTATCTCTAGACAGGGAAATCAGCCCCAGCATTTT.